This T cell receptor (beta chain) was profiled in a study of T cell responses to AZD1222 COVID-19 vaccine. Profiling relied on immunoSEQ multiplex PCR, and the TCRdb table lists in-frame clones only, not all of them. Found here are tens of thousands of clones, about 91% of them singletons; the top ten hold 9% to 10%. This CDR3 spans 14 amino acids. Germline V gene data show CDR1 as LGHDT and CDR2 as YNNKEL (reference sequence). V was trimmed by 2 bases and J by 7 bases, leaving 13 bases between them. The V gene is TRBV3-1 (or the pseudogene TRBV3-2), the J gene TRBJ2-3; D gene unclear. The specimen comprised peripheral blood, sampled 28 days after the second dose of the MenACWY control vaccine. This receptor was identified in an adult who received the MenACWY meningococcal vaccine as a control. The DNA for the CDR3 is TGTGCCAGCAGCCAAAGTTCCTTCTCGCATACGCAGTATTTT. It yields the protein CASSQSSFSHTQYF.